A selection of T cell receptor beta chains follows, all from one sample in a study of T-cell memory formation after mild COVID-19. TCRdb reprocessed the 5' RACE reads via MiXCR and lists one record per CDR3 protein. In the table there are roughly 310,000 distinct CDR3 sequences, approximately 15% of which are singletons. Input material: PBMCs or a T cell subset sorted from them (not recorded which). The receptors here all came from a man younger than 35 who had mild COVID-19 (a few samples of this study predate the infection). Cell type and time point are not known. CDR3s include the opening cysteine and the closing phenylalanine or tryptophan. The D gene is left open where the match is weak. Clone size is shown for a subset of rows, as once, few, many or a class of expanded clone.

j_gene: TRBJ2-5; abundance: -; v_gene: TRBV27; d_gene: TRBD2; CDR3aa: CASSFHKLAGRPETQYF; CDR3nt: TGTGCCAGCAGTTTCCACAAACTAGCGGGACGGCCTGAGACCCAGTACTTC
j_gene: TRBJ1-2; abundance: few; v_gene: TRBV11-2; d_gene: TRBD1; CDR3aa: CASSNRGLHYGYTF; CDR3nt: TGTGCCAGCAGCAACAGGGGGCTTCACTATGGCTACACCTTC
j_gene: TRBJ2-3; abundance: -; v_gene: TRBV5-1; d_gene: -; CDR3aa: CASSLDVWTPTDTQYF; CDR3nt: TGCGCCAGCAGCTTGGATGTATGGACACCCACAGATACGCAGTATTTT
j_gene: TRBJ1-6; abundance: -; v_gene: TRBV28; d_gene: TRBD1; CDR3aa: CASSPGQVISPLHF; CDR3nt: TGTGCCAGCAGCCCAGGACAGGTTATCTCACCCCTCCACTTT
j_gene: TRBJ2-7; abundance: -; v_gene: TRBV5-1; d_gene: TRBD2; CDR3aa: CASSPIGGSNSYEQYF; CDR3nt: TGCGCCAGCAGCCCTATCGGGGGGTCGAACTCCTACGAGCAGTACTTC
j_gene: TRBJ2-1; abundance: -; v_gene: TRBV12-3/TRBV12-4; d_gene: -; CDR3aa: CASSSYTRRDNEQFF; CDR3nt: TGTGCCAGCAGTTCTTATACCCGGAGGGACAATGAGCAGTTCTTC
j_gene: TRBJ2-1; abundance: many; v_gene: TRBV2; d_gene: -; CDR3aa: CASSSMGGPNQFF; CDR3nt: TGTGCCAGCAGTTCTATGGGAGGACCAAACCAGTTCTTC
j_gene: TRBJ2-6; abundance: -; v_gene: TRBV20-1; d_gene: -; CDR3aa: CSVAAHSGANVLTF; CDR3nt: TGCAGTGTCGCTGCTCACTCTGGGGCCAACGTCCTGACTTTC
j_gene: TRBJ2-1; abundance: -; v_gene: TRBV10-2; d_gene: TRBD2; CDR3aa: CASSESKWSGGNEQFF; CDR3nt: TGCGCCAGCAGTGAGTCGAAGTGGTCGGGAGGCAATGAGCAGTTCTTC
j_gene: TRBJ2-5; abundance: -; v_gene: TRBV6-5; d_gene: -; CDR3aa: CASSYGLSDRQETQYF; CDR3nt: TGTGCCAGCAGTTACGGACTAAGCGACAGACAAGAGACCCAGTACTTC
j_gene: TRBJ1-3; abundance: few; v_gene: TRBV7-2; d_gene: TRBD1; CDR3aa: CASSLVGQGVTSSGNTIYF; CDR3nt: TGTGCCAGCAGCTTAGTCGGACAGGGGGTTACGAGCTCTGGAAACACCATATATTTT
j_gene: TRBJ2-2; abundance: -; v_gene: TRBV9; d_gene: TRBD2; CDR3aa: CASSPPGGGAVTGELFF; CDR3nt: TGTGCCAGCAGCCCTCCGGGAGGGGGGGCCGTCACCGGGGAGCTGTTTTTT
j_gene: TRBJ1-5; abundance: few; v_gene: TRBV7-9; d_gene: -; CDR3aa: CASSLVGRSGNQPQHF; CDR3nt: TGTGCCAGCAGCTTAGTGGGTCGGTCGGGCAATCAGCCCCAGCATTTT
j_gene: TRBJ1-2; abundance: -; v_gene: TRBV28; d_gene: TRBD1; CDR3aa: CASSQGDRGYGYTF; CDR3nt: TGTGCCAGTTCGCAGGGGGACAGGGGGTATGGCTACACCTTC
j_gene: TRBJ2-1; abundance: -; v_gene: TRBV18; d_gene: -; CDR3aa: CASSPVLLHEQFF; CDR3nt: TGTGCCAGCTCACCCGTCCTTCTCCATGAGCAGTTCTTC
j_gene: TRBJ2-3; abundance: few; v_gene: TRBV18; d_gene: -; CDR3aa: CASSPREQGSTDTQYF; CDR3nt: TGTGCCAGCTCACCACGGGAACAGGGTAGCACAGATACGCAGTATTTT
j_gene: TRBJ2-7; abundance: -; v_gene: TRBV2; d_gene: -; CDR3aa: CASSDSRVSYEQYF; CDR3nt: TGTGCCAGCAGTGACTCTAGGGTCTCCTACGAGCAGTACTTC
j_gene: TRBJ2-4; abundance: few; v_gene: TRBV6-5; d_gene: TRBD1; CDR3aa: CASSYSTGGRIQYF; CDR3nt: TGTGCCAGCAGTTACTCGACAGGGGGGCGCATTCAGTACTTC
j_gene: TRBJ1-1; abundance: -; v_gene: TRBV6-4; d_gene: TRBD1; CDR3aa: CASRVPPTGTGNLRLNTEAFF; CDR3nt: TGTGCCAGCAGAGTCCCCCCTACCGGGACAGGGAATTTGCGGCTAAACACTGAAGCTTTCTTT
j_gene: TRBJ1-2; abundance: -; v_gene: TRBV9; d_gene: -; CDR3aa: CASSARAMGNYGYTF; CDR3nt: TGTGCCAGCAGCGCCCGGGCGATGGGAAACTATGGCTACACCTTC
j_gene: TRBJ2-3; abundance: many; v_gene: TRBV19; d_gene: TRBD1; CDR3aa: CASSLAGTGSTDTQYF; CDR3nt: TGTGCCAGTAGTCTCGCCGGGACAGGGAGCACAGATACGCAGTATTTT
j_gene: TRBJ1-1; abundance: -; v_gene: TRBV6-4; d_gene: -; CDR3aa: CARSDRGGDTEAFF; CDR3nt: TGTGCCAGAAGTGACCGGGGGGGGGACACTGAAGCTTTCTTT
j_gene: TRBJ1-1; abundance: -; v_gene: TRBV4-3; d_gene: -; CDR3aa: CASSQDLGAGNTEAFF; CDR3nt: TGCGCCAGCAGCCAAGATCTGGGGGCAGGGAACACTGAAGCTTTCTTT
j_gene: TRBJ2-7; abundance: few; v_gene: TRBV5-5; d_gene: TRBD1; CDR3aa: CASSYEDRDGLYEQYF; CDR3nt: TGTGCCAGCAGCTATGAAGACAGGGATGGTTTGTACGAGCAGTACTTC
j_gene: TRBJ1-3; abundance: few; v_gene: TRBV5-1; d_gene: -; CDR3aa: CASSREGHPSGNTIYF; CDR3nt: TGCGCCAGCAGCCGGGAGGGACATCCCTCTGGAAACACCATATATTTT
j_gene: TRBJ2-5; abundance: -; v_gene: TRBV7-2; d_gene: TRBD1; CDR3aa: CASRSTGGGRETQYF; CDR3nt: TGTGCCAGCCGATCTACAGGGGGCGGCCGGGAGACCCAGTACTTC
j_gene: TRBJ1-2; abundance: -; v_gene: TRBV7-2; d_gene: -; CDR3aa: CASSPRSGASDGYTF; CDR3nt: TGTGCCAGCAGCCCACGGTCTGGAGCTAGCGATGGCTACACCTTC
j_gene: TRBJ2-5; abundance: few; v_gene: TRBV11-2; d_gene: TRBD1; CDR3aa: CASSPPGGRGMETQYF; CDR3nt: TGTGCCAGCAGTCCCCCAGGGGGCCGGGGAATGGAGACCCAGTACTTC
j_gene: TRBJ2-5; abundance: few; v_gene: TRBV3-1; d_gene: -; CDR3aa: CASSPSVAADQETQYF; CDR3nt: TGTGCCAGCAGCCCCTCTGTGGCGGCAGACCAAGAGACCCAGTACTTC
j_gene: TRBJ2-2; abundance: many; v_gene: TRBV5-5; d_gene: -; CDR3aa: CASSLRASTGELFF; CDR3nt: TGTGCCAGCAGCTTACGGGCGAGCACCGGGGAGCTGTTTTTT
j_gene: TRBJ1-1; abundance: -; v_gene: TRBV4-2; d_gene: -; CDR3aa: CASSQEGGRYTEAFF; CDR3nt: TGTGCCAGCAGCCAAGAAGGCGGACGGTACACTGAAGCTTTCTTT
j_gene: TRBJ2-3; abundance: few; v_gene: TRBV14; d_gene: -; CDR3aa: CASSQERDTSTDTQYF; CDR3nt: TGTGCCAGCAGCCAGGAACGGGACACTAGCACAGATACGCAGTATTTT
j_gene: TRBJ1-1; abundance: few; v_gene: TRBV7-2; d_gene: -; CDR3aa: CASSKQGPGEAFF; CDR3nt: TGTGCCAGCAGCAAACAGGGACCTGGTGAAGCTTTCTTT
j_gene: TRBJ2-7; abundance: few; v_gene: TRBV21-1; d_gene: -; CDR3aa: CASSRRRTETYEQYF; CDR3nt: TGTGCCAGCAGCAGACGGCGGACTGAGACCTACGAGCAGTACTTC
j_gene: TRBJ2-5; abundance: -; v_gene: TRBV29-1; d_gene: -; CDR3aa: CSEETQYF; CDR3nt: TGCAGCGAAGAGACCCAGTACTTC
j_gene: TRBJ2-3; abundance: many; v_gene: TRBV4-3; d_gene: -; CDR3aa: CASSQDIGTSSTDTQYF; CDR3nt: TGCGCCAGCAGCCAAGATATAGGGACTTCAAGCACAGATACGCAGTATTTT
j_gene: TRBJ1-3; abundance: many; v_gene: TRBV5-5; d_gene: TRBD1; CDR3aa: CASSGRTGAGNTIYF; CDR3nt: TGTGCCAGCAGCGGACGGACAGGGGCAGGAAACACCATATATTTT
j_gene: TRBJ2-1; abundance: -; v_gene: TRBV4-3; d_gene: TRBD2; CDR3aa: CASSQEPQRGPYNEQFF; CDR3nt: TGCGCCAGCAGCCAAGAACCTCAGCGGGGCCCCTACAATGAGCAGTTCTTC
j_gene: TRBJ2-2; abundance: few; v_gene: TRBV4-3; d_gene: TRBD1; CDR3aa: CASSQDLGTANTGELFF; CDR3nt: TGCGCCAGCAGCCAAGATTTGGGGACAGCCAACACCGGGGAGCTGTTTTTT
j_gene: TRBJ2-2; abundance: -; v_gene: TRBV24-1; d_gene: -; CDR3aa: CATSGGKGNTGELFF; CDR3nt: TGTGCCACCAGTGGGGGAAAGGGAAACACCGGGGAGCTGTTTTTT
j_gene: TRBJ2-3; abundance: -; v_gene: TRBV19; d_gene: TRBD2; CDR3aa: CASSIQRGGQDTQYF; CDR3nt: TGTGCCAGTAGTATACAGCGGGGGGGCCAGGATACGCAGTATTTT
j_gene: TRBJ2-7; abundance: few; v_gene: TRBV7-2; d_gene: TRBD2; CDR3aa: CASSGTSGITYEQYF; CDR3nt: TGTGCCAGCAGCGGGACTAGCGGCATAACCTACGAGCAGTACTTC
j_gene: TRBJ1-1; abundance: -; v_gene: TRBV9; d_gene: -; CDR3aa: CASSVVSGSIEAFF; CDR3nt: TGTGCCAGCAGCGTAGTGTCGGGATCGATCGAAGCTTTCTTT
j_gene: TRBJ1-1; abundance: few; v_gene: TRBV19; d_gene: -; CDR3aa: CASRTTGPDTEAFF; CDR3nt: TGTGCCAGTAGAACCACAGGGCCGGACACTGAAGCTTTCTTT
j_gene: TRBJ2-1; abundance: -; v_gene: TRBV7-2; d_gene: TRBD2; CDR3aa: CASRAGGAGEQFF; CDR3nt: TGTGCCAGCAGGGCCGGGGGGGCCGGTGAGCAGTTCTTC
j_gene: TRBJ1-2; abundance: few; v_gene: TRBV5-1; d_gene: -; CDR3aa: CASSLAGRSLNYGYTF; CDR3nt: TGCGCCAGCAGCTTGGCGGGACGGTCCCTTAACTATGGCTACACCTTC
j_gene: TRBJ1-2; abundance: many; v_gene: TRBV4-3; d_gene: -; CDR3aa: CASSQGATNYGYTF; CDR3nt: TGCGCCAGCAGCCAAGGGGCAACGAACTATGGCTACACCTTC
j_gene: TRBJ2-2; abundance: few; v_gene: TRBV20-1; d_gene: -; CDR3aa: CSAKGAGTGELFF; CDR3nt: TGCAGTGCCAAGGGGGCGGGAACCGGGGAGCTGTTTTTT